This passage covers 8 T cell receptor beta chains from one sample sequenced in a study of Ad26.COV2.S vaccination and SARS-CoV-2 variants. Treatment: about 20 received Ad26.COV2.S at low or high dose, single or two shots; roughly 5 received placebo; per-sample allocation not given. The samples were gathered on day 63 after the first injection of vaccine or placebo. Profiled with immunoSEQ multiplex PCR; TCRdb holds only in-frame clones, not every one. The sample shows some 350,000 clones, roughly 90% of them seen only once. Sample: peripheral blood, taken in a trial of Ad26.COV2.S vaccine versus placebo. The receptors stem from a person between 18 and 59 years old who received the Ad26.COV2.S COVID-19 vaccine or a placebo.

This chain uses TRBV4-3 with TRBJ1-4; possibly TRBD1 for D (5 bases). The CDR3 spans 14 residues. Trimming shortened V by 0 bases and J by 8 bases, and 10 bases separated the two germline ends. Germline V gene sequence: CDR1 LGHNA, CDR2 YSLEER. CDR3 protein: CASSQEGTVEKLFF. CDR3 in DNA: TGCGCCAGCAGCCAAGAGGGGACGGTAGAAAAACTGTTTTTT.

This clone has just one count. The chain couples TRBV6-5 to TRBJ1-6; 9 bases are a match to TRBD1. This CDR3 spans 15 amino acids. After removal of 6 bases from V and 5 bases from J, the junction contained 5 bases not matched to a gene. The germline V gene has CDR1 MNHEY and CDR2 SVGAGI. The CDR3 nucleotides are TGTGCCAGCAGCGGGCGGGACAGGGATAATTCACCCCTCCACTTT. Translating it yields CASSGRDRDNSPLHF.

The chain carries TRBV30 and TRBJ1-4, with 7 positions matching TRBD1. The CDR3 is 14 amino acids. Germline-derived CDR1 and CDR2 are GTSNPN and SVGIG (reference sequence). V dropped 3 bases and J dropped 6; count of bases not matched to a gene: 7. The DNA for the CDR3 is TGTGCCTGGAGGGTCGACAGGGATTATGAAAAACTGTTTTTT. Its translation: CAWRVDRDYEKLFF. Full variable domain (rest looked up from reference TRBV30 and TRBJ1-4): SQTIHQWPATLVQPVGSPLSLECTVEGTSNPNLYWYRQAAGRGLQLLFYSVGIGQISSEVPQNLSASRPQDRQFILSSKKLLLSDSGFYLCAWRVDRDYEKLFFGSGTQLSVL.

This CDR3 is CASSPSPYEQYV. CDR3 coding DNA: TGTGCCAGCAGCCCCAGCCCGTACGAGCAGTACGTC. The chain recombines TRBV11-2 with TRBJ2-7; D unresolved. V dropped 5 bases and J dropped 4 bases, with 9 bases sitting between them. This CDR3 contains 12 residues. Germline V gene sequence: CDR1 SGHAT, CDR2 FQNNGV.

V and J are TRBV7-7 and TRBJ2-2; TRBD2 matches at 8 bases. With V trimmed by 0 bases and J by 4 bases, 1 base remained unmatched. Germline assignment: CDR1 SSHAT and CDR2 FNYEAQ (reference sequence). This CDR3 comprises 15 residues. The CDR3 protein is CASSLALAATGELFF. CDR3 sequence (DNA): TGTGCCAGCAGCTTAGCACTAGCGGCCACCGGGGAGCTGTTTTTT.

The V gene is TRBV7-3, the J gene TRBJ2-3; D uncertain. The V gene lost 5 bases and the J gene lost 6 bases, with 12 bases spanning the gap. The CDR3 extends over 13 amino acids. Per germline, CDR1 SGHTA and CDR2 FQGTGA. The CDR3 DNA sequence: TGTGCCAGCAGCCCCGGGTGGACGGATACGCAGTATTTT. Translated, it gives CASSPGWTDTQYF.

This chain uses TRBV28 with TRBJ1-4; 7 nucleotides agree with TRBD1. V lost 7 bases to trimming and J lost 6 bases; unmatched junction nucleotides: 8. This CDR3 region has 14 residues. Per germline, CDR1 MDHEN and CDR2 SYDVKM. The CDR3 here is CASNAQGRDEKLFF. The CDR3, as DNA: TGTGCCAGCAACGCACAGGGGAGGGATGAAAAACTGTTTTTT.

V usage is TRBV10-3 and J usage is TRBJ2-3, with 12 bases that match TRBD2. The germline CDR1 and CDR2 sequences are ENHRY and SYGVKD. This CDR3 has 19 residues. The V and J ends lost 4 bases and 3 bases, in that order; junction bases with no gene match: 14. The CDR3 loop is CAISGPSGGANPLTDTQYF. CDR3 bases: TGTGCCATCAGTGGGCCTAGCGGGGGGGCGAATCCGTTGACAGATACGCAGTATTTT.